This TCR beta chain appears in the sequencing data of a study of response to subunit inactivated influenza vaccine. TCRdb re-called the RT-PCR reads through MiXCR, storing one row per CDR3 protein. The top ten clones hold 7.5% to 8% of a sample with some 600,000 distinct CDR3 sequences, about 14% of them seen once. Points from the study as a whole: After each seasonal influenza vaccination, few new T cells are recruited, the authors suggested.

V lost 11 bases, J lost 1 base, and 9 bases lay in between. This CDR3 is 12 amino acids long. CDR1 MDHEN and CDR2 SYDVKM come from the germline V gene. This clonotype was recorded a few times. No antigen is known for it. The clonotype was recovered from a man aged 45 to 65 who received an inactivated influenza vaccine. Sample: PBMCs from blood, taken around two weeks before vaccination. This chain links TRBV28 with TRBJ2-1; D possibly matches TRBD1 or TRBD2 (5 bases each). CDR3 in amino acids: CAWGRSYNEQFF. CDR3 sequence (DNA): TGTGCCTGGGGGAGATCCTACAATGAGCAGTTCTTC.